Each of the 19 T cell receptor beta chains below was sequenced from the same sample in a study of blood T cells in healthy people across ages. Primers used in a second PCR of about 6 to 11 cycles were a sample-barcoded 5' primer and a J-beta primer mix. TCRdb reanalysed the 5' RACE reads using MiXCR and keeps one entry per CDR3 protein. The sample holds 950,000 to 1,200,000 distinct CDR3 sequences, roughly two fifths seen once. The specimen sequenced was blood. These receptor sequences come from a man aged 18 to 29 in good health.

This clonotype came up a few times. The chain couples TRBV7-8 to TRBJ2-3, with D perhaps assigned TRBD1 or TRBD2 (5 bases each). Germline CDR1 SGHVS, CDR2 FQNEAQ. The CDR3 has 15 amino acids. Trimming removed 1 base at V and 5 bases at J, with 13 bases between. Here the CDR3 reads CASSLVAGAGDTQYF. The CDR3, as DNA: TGTGCCAGCAGCTTAGTGGCTGGGGCGGGAGATACGCAGTATTTT.

This clonotype was found a few times. The CDR3: CASSSRDGLNQPQHF. The CDR3 bases are TGTGCCAGCAGTAGCCGGGACGGACTTAATCAGCCCCAGCATTTT. The chain combines TRBV6-5 with TRBJ1-5; TRBD1 is a possible D gene (5 bases). Trimming took off 5 bases at V and 4 bases at J, with 15 bases between the two ends. This CDR3 is 15 amino acids long. The germline gives CDR1 MNHEY, CDR2 SVGAGI.

This chain connects TRBV2 to TRBJ2-4; D unclear. This CDR3 has 11 residues. V was clipped by 5 bases and J by 13 bases, with 12 bases between them. Per germline, CDR1 SNHLY and CDR2 FYNNEI. The CDR3 DNA reads TGTGCCAGCAGTTTCCTCGAGGAGCAGTACTTC. Protein: CASSFLEEQYF.

As for this clonotype: At one end, the junction sequence differs from germline, possibly due to a read error. V gene TRBV5-1 combines with J gene TRBJ1-5, with 10 bases identical to TRBD1. CDR3 length: 15 amino acids. Germline lookup yields CDR1 SGHRS and CDR2 YFSETQ. The CDR3 loop is CVSSPGTGAFQPQHF. DNA for the CDR3: TGCGTCAGCAGCCCGGGGACAGGGGCTTTTCAGCCCCAGCATTTT.

V and J are TRBV13 and TRBJ1-1; D is unresolved. V was pared by 10 bases and J by 7 bases, with 13 bases between. CDR3 length: 11 residues. From germline, CDR1 is PRHDT and CDR2 FYEKMQ (reference sequence). The CDR3 bases are TGTGCCAACTTTGGAGGTTTTGAAGCTTTCTTT. This translates into CANFGGFEAFF.

The DNA for the CDR3 is TGTGCCAGCAGGTCCACAGGGGGTAGCTATGGCTACACCTTC. Protein: CASRSTGGSYGYTF. J is TRBJ1-2 and V is TRBV27, with TRBD1 matching over 8 bases. After removal of 6 bases from V and 4 bases from J, the junction contained 7 bases not matched to a gene. The CDR3 covers 14 residues. Germline CDR1 reads MNHEY; CDR2 reads SMNVEV (reference sequence).

The J gene is TRBJ2-2, the V gene TRBV6-1; 11 bases line up with TRBD1. Unmatched junction bases numbered 2, after V lost 1 base and J lost 7 bases. Germline lookup yields CDR1 MNHNS and CDR2 SASEGT. The CDR3 has 15 amino acids. The CDR3 reads CASSEGTGGIGELFF. In DNA form, the CDR3 reads TGTGCCAGCAGTGAAGGGACAGGGGGCATCGGGGAGCTGTTTTTT.

This clonotype occurred once. V gene TRBV4-2 combines with J gene TRBJ2-1, with a tentative D call TRBD1 (5 bases). The J call may be wrong; the DNA end is better matched by TRBJ2-7. Germline lookup yields CDR1 LGHNA and CDR2 YNFKEQ. The CDR3 loop spans 18 amino acids. The DNA for the CDR3 is TGTGCCAGCAGCCAAGATACGGTCAGGGATAGCTCCTACAATGAGCAGTACTTC. This sequence encodes CASSQDTVRDSSYNEQYF.

This clonotype showed up just a few times. The chain has TRBV18 and TRBJ2-3; 8 bases match TRBD1. Germline CDR1 reads KGHSH; CDR2 reads LQKENI. Trimming took 6 bases from V and 2 from J; bases not matched to a gene: 4. The CDR3 has 14 amino acids. Written as DNA, the CDR3 is TGTGCCAGCTCCCCGACAGGGGCCACAGATACGCAGTATTTT. This codes for CASSPTGATDTQYF.

This clonotype showed up just once. With a much larger clone just one base away, this may be a read error. CDR3 sequence (DNA): TGCAGCGTTGAAAGGAGGGGTTATGGCTGCACCTTC. Translating gives CSVERRGYGCTF. The chain uses TRBV29-1 and TRBJ1-2, with a weak D call TRBD1 (5 bases). This CDR3 comprises 12 residues. Germline V gene sequence: CDR1 SQVTM, CDR2 ANQGSEA.

This clonotype was found a few times. This chain links TRBV6-2 or TRBV6-3 with TRBJ1-5, with D uncertain. This CDR3 is built from 15 residues. Germline V lookup: CDR1 MNHEY, CDR2 SVGEGT. V lost 2 bases, J lost 0 bases, and 8 bases lay in between. CDR3 nucleotides: TGTGCCAGCAGTTACACTGGGGTTAGCAATCAGCCCCAGCATTTT. It specifies CASSYTGVSNQPQHF.

This clonotype turned up a few times. This chain links TRBV20-1 with TRBJ2-2; tentative D call: TRBD2 (7 bases). Germline assignment: CDR1 DFQATT and CDR2 SNEGSKA (reference sequence). V lost 3 bases to trimming and J lost 7 bases, with 18 bases between them. The CDR3 covers 15 residues. CDR3 protein: CSASDRGGEVGELFF. The CDR3 DNA is TGCAGTGCTAGCGACCGAGGGGGGGAAGTCGGGGAGCTGTTTTTT.

The chain has TRBV7-2 and TRBJ1-2, with TRBD1 matching 8 bases. The CDR3 sequence is 16 residues long. V was pared by 5 bases and J by 0 bases, with 8 bases of the junction left unmatched. Germline V CDR1 and CDR2: SGHTA, FQGNSA. CDR3 sequence reads: CASSTRQGPANYGYTF. For the CDR3, the DNA is TGTGCCAGCAGCACAAGACAGGGGCCGGCTAACTATGGCTACACCTTC.

The chain carries TRBV7-9 and TRBJ2-5; TRBD2 might be the D (5 bases). The V end lost 5 bases, the J end lost 5 bases, and 15 bases lay between the germline ends. Germline lookup yields CDR1 SEHNR and CDR2 FQNEAQ (reference sequence). This CDR3 contains 14 residues. The CDR3 loop reads CASSQGLSRETQYF. The CDR3 region has the DNA TGTGCCAGCAGCCAAGGACTGAGCCGGGAGACCCAGTACTTC.

The genes are TRBV6-6 and TRBJ1-2; 9 bases map to TRBD1. Germline trimming cut 4 bases from V and 3 bases from J; bases unmatched to any gene: 9. The CDR3 runs to 16 residues. Per germline, CDR1 MNHNY and CDR2 SVGAGI (reference sequence). The CDR3 bases are TGTGCCAGCAGTTCTAAAAACAGGGGGCGCCACTATGGCTACACCTTC. Translated, it gives CASSSKNRGRHYGYTF.

CDR3 DNA sequence: TGTGCCAGCAGTTTGCCCTCCGGGACTAGAGGGGGAGGAGAGACCCAGTACTTC. It yields the protein CASSLPSGTRGGGETQYF. J is TRBJ2-7 and V is TRBV28, with 8 bases matching TRBD2. The J call may be incorrect, as the DNA end agrees better with TRBJ2-5. Germline-derived CDR1 and CDR2 are MDHEN and SYDVKM. The CDR3 spans 18 residues.

Of note for this clonotype: Because the CDR3 is missing its conserved closing phenylalanine or tryptophan, this is likely a read error. The CDR3 reads CASSQAGGVNEQFL. The CDR3 region has the DNA TGCGCCAGCAGCCAAGCCGGCGGGGTTAATGAGCAGTTCTTA. V is TRBV4-1 and J is TRBJ2-1, with a weak D call TRBD2 (6 bases). CDR3 length equals 14 residues. The V and J ends lost 1 base and 7 bases respectively, with 11 bases between them. Per the germline V gene, CDR1 is MGHRA and CDR2 is YSYEKL.

This chain joins TRBV28 and TRBJ1-1; TRBD1 is a possible D gene (5 bases). The CDR3 contains 15 residues. V was trimmed by 5 bases and J by 0 bases, leaving 13 bases between them. Germline V gene data show CDR1 as MDHEN and CDR2 as SYDVKM. CDR3 nucleotide sequence: TGTGCCAGCAGTCGCTCCCGGGGGATGAACACTGAAGCTTTCTTT. Translating it yields CASSRSRGMNTEAFF.

This clonotype was detected only a few times. A much larger clone differs from this one at a single base, so this may be a read error. The CDR3 region has the DNA TGCGCCAGCAGCCAAGATTCGGAGTTCGCAGATACGCAGTATTTT. This sequence encodes CASSQDSEFADTQYF. The chain employs TRBV4-3 and TRBJ2-3; no clear D gene. There are 15 residues in the CDR3. From germline, CDR1 is LGHNA and CDR2 YSLEER. With 0 bases removed from V and 4 bases from J, the gap between germline ends came to 11 bases.